The 5 T cell receptor beta chains presented below share a single source sample, sequenced in a study of post-analysis software for immune sequencing data. Whole-study findings and limits: With TRBV5-6, TRBV5-1 and TRBV20-1 included, about five TRBV segments were more frequent in patients than in controls.

The TCR beta cDNA libraries carried unique molecular identifiers. TCRdb re-derived calls from the PCR reads in MiXCR, one entry per CDR3 protein. The top ten clones hold 1.5% to 2% of a sample with more than 450,000 distinct CDR3 sequences, 44% of them seen once. These TCRs are of unknown antigen specificity. The sequenced sample consisted of blood. Source of these receptors: a girl between 5 and 17 years old with multiple sclerosis.

There are a few counts of this clonotype. This sequence joins TRBV4-1 and TRBJ2-3; D gene ambiguous. This CDR3 is 16 amino acids long. The V gene's germline CDR1 is MGHRA and CDR2 YSYEKL. V lost 1 base and J lost 4, with 15 bases in between. The CDR3 sequence: CASSQAPTGVSDTQYF. The CDR3 nucleotides are TGCGCCAGCAGCCAAGCTCCTACTGGAGTCTCAGATACGCAGTATTTT.

The chain uses TRBV12-3 or TRBV12-4 and TRBJ2-5; possible D gene TRBD2, 5 bases. Trimming took 5 bases from V and 9 from J, leaving 19 bases between them. The CDR3 contains 14 residues. CDR3 sequence: CASSANRAPGAQYF. CDR3 in DNA: TGTGCCAGCAGTGCGAACCGGGCCCCCGGGGCCCAGTACTTC.

The chain combines TRBV28 with TRBJ2-1; 8 nucleotides match TRBD2. The CDR3 sequence is 14 residues long. Germline CDR1 MDHEN, CDR2 SYDVKM. Trimming at V came to 6 bases and at J to 2 bases, leaving 3 bases not matched to a gene. CDR3 amino acids: CASRSGSPYNEQFF. The CDR3 nucleotides are TGTGCCAGCAGAAGCGGGAGTCCCTACAATGAGCAGTTCTTC.

This clonotype occurred a few times. This rearrangement joins TRBV5-8 to TRBJ2-7; D not resolved. Trimming removed 7 bases from V and 3 bases from J, with 2 bases in between. CDR1 is SGHTS, CDR2 YDEGEE, per germline. CDR3 size: 9 residues. The chain's CDR3 is CASLYEQYF. In DNA form, the CDR3 reads TGTGCCAGCCTCTACGAGCAGTACTTC.

Turning to this clonotype: The junction departs from germline at one end; a sequencing error may be responsible. The chain is built from TRBV20-1 and TRBJ2-3, with D tentatively TRBD2 (6 bases). The CDR3 is 14 residues long. Looked up from germline, CDR1 is DFQATT and CDR2 is SNEGSKA (reference sequence). The CDR3 bases are TGCAGTGCGCCAATTAGCGGAAGCACAGATACGCGGTATTTT. This gives the protein CSAPISGSTDTRYF.